This entry lists 32 T cell receptor beta chains sequenced from one sample in a study of technical replicates of blood from several donors. Profiled with immunoSEQ multiplex PCR; TCRdb holds only in-frame clones, not every one. This table has 70,000 to 80,000 clones, about nine tenths appearing once. The source material was T cells isolated from PBMCs. Source of these receptors: a human donor in good health. Some clones in this sample may be carry-over from other donors' samples.

About this clone itself: A read error may produce the germline difference seen at one junction end. The V and J genes are TRBV7-7 and TRBJ2-5; D unclear. Per the germline V gene, CDR1 is SSHAT and CDR2 is FNYEAQ (reference sequence). The CDR3 is 13 residues long. The CDR3 sequence: CASSFSFAETQYF. CDR3 coding DNA: TGTGCTAGCAGCTTTAGTTTTGCGGAGACCCAGTACTTC.

The DNA of the CDR3 is TGCACCAGCAGCCAAGATCCCACTAGCGGGAGGCCCCATGGTGGGACCCAGTACTTC. This translates into CTSSQDPTSGRPHGGTQYF. This rearrangement joins TRBV1 to TRBJ2-5; the D call TRBD2 from the table was never checked on the DNA. TRBV1 is shown as a pseudogene. This CDR3 region has 19 residues.

The chain carries TRBV7-9 and TRBJ1-5, with 7 positions matching TRBD1. CDR1 and CDR2 (germline): SEHNR, FQNEAQ (reference sequence). The CDR3 covers 14 residues. Trimming at V came to 5 bases and at J to 5 bases, leaving 6 bases not matched to a gene. In DNA, the CDR3 is TGTGCCAGCAGCGAAACAGGGGAGGATCAGCCCCAGCATTTT. Translation gives CASSETGEDQPQHF.

This chain links TRBV7-9 with TRBJ2-7, with TRBD2 as a possible D gene (6 bases). CDR3 length: 15 amino acids. Germline values: CDR1 SEHNR, CDR2 FQNEAQ (reference sequence). Trimming shortened V by 1 base and J by 2 bases, and 12 bases separated the two germline ends. The CDR3 here is CASSLDAGMAYEQYF. CDR3 coding DNA: TGTGCCAGCAGCTTAGACGCGGGGATGGCCTACGAGCAGTACTTC. Full variable domain (remainder filled in from reference TRBV7-9 and TRBJ2-7): DTGVSQNPRHKITKRGQNVTFRCDPISEHNRLYWYRQTLGQGPEFLTYFQNEAQLEKSRLLSDRFSAERPKGSFSTLEIQRTEQGDSAMYLCASSLDAGMAYEQYFGPGTRLTVT.

This chain joins TRBV29-1 and TRBJ2-7; no clear D gene. Germline V gives CDR1 SQVTM, CDR2 ANQGSEA. This CDR3 comprises 12 residues. Trimming shortened V by 7 bases and J by 2 bases, and 12 bases separated the two germline ends. The CDR3 DNA reads TGCAGCGCCCAAGTGCAGACCTACGAGCAGTACTTC. Translated: CSAQVQTYEQYF.

V and J are TRBV5-6 and TRBJ2-5; D call uncertain. Germline lookup yields CDR1 SGHDT and CDR2 YYEEEE. This CDR3 region has 14 residues. V was clipped by 5 bases and J by 5 bases, with 16 bases between them. CDR3 residues: CASRVIQDRETQYF. The CDR3 DNA reads TGTGCCAGCAGGGTGATCCAGGATCGGGAGACCCAGTACTTC.

This sequence joins TRBV7-8 and TRBJ2-6; D remains unclear. Trimming took off 3 bases at V and 0 bases at J, with 6 bases between the two ends. The CDR3 is 15 residues long. Per germline, CDR1 SGHVS and CDR2 FQNEAQ. The CDR3 bases are TGTGCCAGCAGCTTCGAGGCCTCTGGGGCCAACGTCCTGACTTTC. This codes for CASSFEASGANVLTF.

The V call is TRBV4-1, the J call TRBJ2-7, with 10 positions matching TRBD1. The V and J ends lost 2 bases and 5 bases, in that order; junction bases with no gene match: 6. The CDR3 covers 15 residues. Germline lookup yields CDR1 MGHRA and CDR2 YSYEKL. The chain's CDR3 is CASSQRGQGRDEQYF. In nucleotides, the CDR3 is TGCGCCAGCAGCCAAAGGGGACAGGGGAGGGACGAGCAGTACTTC.

This chain links TRBV27 with TRBJ2-2; D gene unclear. V was clipped by 4 bases and J by 5 bases, with 5 bases between them. There are 12 residues in the CDR3. The germline gives CDR1 MNHEY, CDR2 SMNVEV (reference sequence). The CDR3 bases are TGTGCCAGCAGTTATCTGACCGGGGAGCTGTTTTTT. Its protein is CASSYLTGELFF.

The chain joins TRBV19 to TRBJ2-7, with D maybe TRBD1 (6 bases). CDR1 and CDR2 (germline): LNHDA, SQIVND (reference sequence). The CDR3 covers 15 residues. The V and J ends lost 3 bases and 5 bases respectively, with 17 bases between them. CDR3 coding DNA: TGTGCCAGTAGTATTGTAACAGGGAAGGTCCACGAGCAGTACTTC. Encoded protein: CASSIVTGKVHEQYF.

This clone occurred once. This chain uses TRBV2 with TRBJ2-4; 10 nucleotides line up with TRBD2. Germline V gene sequence: CDR1 SNHLY, CDR2 FYNNEI. J lost 6 bases, V lost 11 bases, and 7 bases had no gene match. This CDR3 region has 13 residues. The CDR3 bases are TGTGCCTGTAGAGCGGGGGGGAGAAACATTCAGTACTTC. This translates into CACRAGGRNIQYF. The variable domain in full, with the rest retrieved from reference TRBV2 and TRBJ2-4, is EPEVTQTPSHQVTQMGQEVILRCVPISNHLYFYWYRQILGQKVEFLVSFYNNEISEKSEIFDDQFSVERPDGSNFTLKIRSTKLEDSAMYFCACRAGGRNIQYFGAGTRLSVL.

V and J are TRBV28 and TRBJ1-1; D unclear. Germline V gene lookup returns CDR1 MDHEN and CDR2 SYDVKM. This CDR3 region has 14 residues. V was cut by 2 bases and J by 2 bases, with 9 bases left in between. The chain's CDR3 is CASSLSQTNTEAFF. CDR3 DNA: TGTGCCAGCAGTTTAAGCCAGACAAACACTGAAGCTTTCTTT.

V and J are TRBV19 and TRBJ1-4, with D tentatively TRBD1 (6 bases). CDR1 and CDR2 (germline): LNHDA, SQIVND (reference sequence). Deletions cut 3 bases from V and 5 bases from J, with 13 bases between. This CDR3 comprises 15 residues. CDR3 sequence: CASSIDRMGNEKLFF. The CDR3 region has the DNA TGTGCCAGTAGTATCGACAGGATGGGAAATGAAAAACTGTTTTTT. Based on the CDR3 plus reference TRBV19 and TRBJ1-4, the full variable domain is DGGITQSPKYLFRKEGQNVTLSCEQNLNHDAMYWYRQDPGQGLRLIYYSQIVNDFQKGDIAEGYSVSREKKESFPLTVTSAQKNPTAFYLCASSIDRMGNEKLFFGSGTQLSVL.

The V gene is TRBV11-3, the J gene TRBJ1-1, with a possible D match to TRBD1 (5 bases). Germline V CDR1 and CDR2: SGHNT, YENEEA. V lost 2 bases, J lost 10 bases, and 20 bases lay in between. The CDR3 is 15 residues long. The DNA of the CDR3 is TGTGCCAGCAGCTTATCGCCTACAGGCAAACCAACAGCTTTCTTT. It translates to CASSLSPTGKPTAFF.

This rearrangement joins TRBV5-5 to TRBJ1-4; the D is unclear. CDR3 length equals 14 residues. V was pared by 5 bases and J by 3 bases, with 11 bases between. CDR1 and CDR2 (germline): SGHKS, YYEKEE (reference sequence). The CDR3 DNA is TGTGCCAGCAGAGAGGGATTAGCTAATGAAAAACTGTTTTTT. Amino acid sequence: CASREGLANEKLFF.

The CDR3: CASSLGGSGNTIYF. CDR3 in DNA: TGTGCCAGCAGCTTGGGGGGCTCTGGAAACACCATATATTTT. The chain employs TRBV13 and TRBJ1-3, with TRBD1 as a possible D gene (5 bases). The CDR3 totals 14 residues. Deletions cut 3 bases from V and 0 bases from J, with 6 bases between. Germline values: CDR1 PRHDT, CDR2 FYEKMQ (reference sequence).

This chain links TRBV9 with TRBJ2-3, with 14 nucleotides matching TRBD2. From germline, CDR1 is SGDLS and CDR2 YYNGEE. The ends lost 7 bases at V and 3 bases at J; junction bases unmatched: 10. The CDR3 length is 17 residues. The CDR3 is CASAPGLAGAGTDTQYF. CDR3 sequence (DNA): TGTGCCAGCGCACCGGGACTAGCGGGGGCAGGAACAGATACGCAGTATTTT. The full variable domain, rest sourced from reference TRBV9 and TRBJ2-3, is DSGVTQTPKHLITATGQRVTLRCSPRSGDLSVYWYQQSLDQGLQFLIQYYNGEERAKGNILERFSAQQFPDLHSELNLSSLELGDSALYFCASAPGLAGAGTDTQYFGPGTRLTVL.

The gene calls are TRBV19 and TRBJ2-7, with 8 bases identical to TRBD1. The length of the CDR3 is 17 residues. Germline-derived CDR1 and CDR2 are LNHDA and SQIVND (reference sequence). J lost 0 bases, V lost 1 base, and 8 bases had no gene match. This CDR3 reads CASSIAQGQAISYEQYF. For the CDR3, the DNA is TGTGCCAGTAGTATAGCCCAGGGACAGGCGATCTCCTACGAGCAGTACTTC.

V and J are TRBV9 and TRBJ2-2; D is perhaps TRBD1 (6 bases). Trimming stripped 4 bases from V and 2 bases from J, with 15 bases between. The germline gives CDR1 SGDLS, CDR2 YYNGEE. The CDR3 consists of 16 residues. This CDR3 reads CASSSQGTVNTGELFF. As DNA, the CDR3 is TGTGCCAGCAGCTCGCAGGGGACGGTTAACACCGGGGAGCTGTTTTTT.

The chain couples TRBV13 to TRBJ2-2; perhaps TRBD2 as D (6 bases). Trimming shortened V by 1 base and J by 4 bases, and 13 bases separated the two germline ends. This CDR3 has 16 amino acids. The germline CDR1 and CDR2 sequences are PRHDT and FYEKMQ (reference sequence). CDR3: CASSLVGGKVTGELFF. For the CDR3, the DNA is TGTGCCAGCAGCTTAGTTGGAGGGAAGGTCACCGGGGAGCTGTTTTTT. The full variable domain, completed using reference TRBV13 and TRBJ2-2, is AAGVIQSPRHLIKEKRETATLKCYPIPRHDTVYWYQQGPGQDPQFLISFYEKMQSDKGSIPDRFSAQQFSDYHSELNMSSLELGDSALYFCASSLVGGKVTGELFFGEGSRLTVL.

This chain joins TRBV7-7 and TRBJ2-1; possibly TRBD2 for D (6 bases). Germline values: CDR1 SSHAT, CDR2 FNYEAQ (reference sequence). The CDR3 extends over 15 amino acids. V was trimmed by 5 bases and J by 4 bases, leaving 15 bases between them. CDR3 in amino acids: CASSPRLESYNEQFF. CDR3 DNA: TGTGCCAGCAGCCCGCGACTAGAGTCTTACAATGAGCAGTTCTTC.

The chain employs TRBV2 and TRBJ2-1, with 12 bases lining up with TRBD2. Unmatched junction bases numbered 9, after V lost 10 bases and J lost 2 bases. The CDR3 loop spans 16 amino acids. Germline CDR1 reads SNHLY; CDR2 reads FYNNEI. CDR3 sequence (DNA): TGTGCCACCCGGGGCCCTAGCGGGGGGGCCTACAATGAGCAGTTCTTC. It specifies CATRGPSGGAYNEQFF.

V usage is TRBV10-3 and J usage is TRBJ2-1; a possible D gene is TRBD2 (6 bases). Germline V gene lookup returns CDR1 ENHRY and CDR2 SYGVKD. Trimming shortened V by 4 bases and J by 1 base, and 11 bases separated the two germline ends. The CDR3 consists of 15 residues. CDR3 sequence reads: CAISVEAGSYNEQFF. The CDR3 DNA reads TGTGCCATCAGTGTGGAAGCGGGTTCCTACAATGAGCAGTTCTTC.

The chain couples TRBV28 to TRBJ2-7, with 7 bases matching TRBD2. In germline, CDR1 is MDHEN, CDR2 SYDVKM. This CDR3 is built from 17 residues. The V segment lost 5 bases and the J segment 7 bases; nucleotides outside the gene matches: 20. The CDR3 spells CASSPYKGGVVLREQYF. CDR3 nucleotide sequence: TGTGCCAGCAGTCCCTATAAGGGAGGGGTCGTTTTACGGGAGCAGTACTTC.

This rearrangement joins TRBV7-2 to TRBJ2-2, with a possible D match to TRBD1 (6 bases). Per the germline V gene, CDR1 is SGHTA and CDR2 is FQGNSA. V was trimmed by 1 base and J by 6 bases, leaving 6 bases between them. This CDR3 is 13 amino acids long. The CDR3 protein is CASSLEGAGELFF. CDR3 bases: TGTGCCAGCAGCTTAGAGGGGGCCGGGGAGCTGTTTTTT.

The rearrangement uses TRBV6-5 and TRBJ2-7; D is ambiguous. Germline V lookup: CDR1 MNHEY, CDR2 SVGAGI. The germline V and J ends were trimmed by 5 bases and 4 bases, with 6 bases remaining between them. CDR3 size: 11 residues. CDR3 coding DNA: TGTGCCAGCAGTCTTCAGTACGAGCAGTACTTC. Its translation is CASSLQYEQYF.

V is TRBV28 and J is TRBJ2-2; 7 bases match TRBD1. J was trimmed by 5 bases and V by 7 bases; bases with no gene match: 4. Germline assignment: CDR1 MDHEN and CDR2 SYDVKM. The CDR3 consists of 13 residues. The CDR3 is CASMMGQTGELFF. The CDR3 DNA reads as TGTGCCAGCATGATGGGACAGACCGGGGAGCTGTTTTTT.

This clone was seen a handful of times. The chain links TRBV30 to TRBJ2-3; the match to TRBD2 covers 10 bases. Germline V gene lookup returns CDR1 GTSNPN and CDR2 SVGIG (reference sequence). Trimming cost V 1 base and J 5 bases; bases outside gene matches: 6. The CDR3 runs 15 residues. CDR3 sequence: CAWSASGSVIDTQYF. The CDR3 nucleotides read TGTGCCTGGAGTGCTAGCGGGAGTGTCATAGATACGCAGTATTTT.

The chain joins TRBV28 to TRBJ2-7, with a weak D call TRBD2 (5 bases). Trimming removed 5 bases at V and 3 bases at J, with 17 bases between. Germline CDR1 is MDHEN and CDR2 is SYDVKM. This CDR3 is 15 amino acids long. The CDR3 DNA follows: TGTGCCAGCAGTCCCCCCCAGCGGCAGTACTACGAGCAGTACTTC. Its protein product is CASSPPQRQYYEQYF.

The chain uses TRBV6-5 and TRBJ2-1, with D perhaps matching TRBD2 (6 bases). Trimming took off 2 bases at V and 0 bases at J, with 8 bases between the two ends. The CDR3 spans 15 residues. Germline CDR1 is MNHEY and CDR2 is SVGAGI. DNA of the CDR3: TGTGCCAGCAGTTACCTTAGCGGCTCCTACAATGAGCAGTTCTTC. Protein: CASSYLSGSYNEQFF.

The genes are TRBV6-1 and TRBJ1-5; maybe TRBD1 (6 bases). The CDR3 contains 15 residues. The V end lost 6 bases, the J end lost 4 bases, and 16 bases lay between the germline ends. Germline V lookup: CDR1 MNHNS, CDR2 SASEGT. The CDR3 region is CASSPGQFRNQPQHF. DNA of the CDR3: TGTGCCAGCAGCCCTGGACAGTTCCGAAATCAGCCCCAGCATTTT.

CDR3 in DNA: TGTGCCAGCAGTGATCGCTACGAGCAGTACTTC. This encodes CASSDRYEQYF. This chain joins TRBV6-1 and TRBJ2-7, with unresolved D. This CDR3 region has 11 residues. The V gene lost 3 bases and the J gene lost 3 bases, with 3 bases spanning the gap. Germline CDR1 reads MNHNS; CDR2 reads SASEGT.